Presented here are 18 T cell receptor beta chains from one specimen sequenced in a study of blood T cell repertoires in COVID-19. Repertoires were generated with immunoSEQ multiplex PCR, while TCRdb's copy carries only in-frame clones and drops some. The sample carries about 240,000 clones, 70% to 90% recorded once. Sample: peripheral blood. The receptor set was obtained from a man between 60 and 70 years old with acute or convalescent COVID-19.

The V and J genes are TRBV6-2 or TRBV6-3 and TRBJ2-5, with D tentatively TRBD2 (6 bases). In germline, CDR1 is MNHEY, CDR2 SVGEGT. The CDR3 contains 17 residues. The V and J ends lost 2 bases and 2 bases respectively, with 18 bases between them. As DNA, the CDR3 is TGTGCCAGCAGTTACCCCCCAAGGGGAGGAGGGCAAGAGACCCAGTACTTC. Its translation: CASSYPPRGGGQETQYF.

This chain joins TRBV5-1 and TRBJ1-1, with 9 bases that match TRBD1. J lost 1 base, V lost 4 bases, and 11 bases had no gene match. This CDR3 has 17 residues. Germline V gene lookup returns CDR1 SGHRS and CDR2 YFSETQ. This chain's CDR3 is CASSVRDRVWENTEAFF. The DNA of the CDR3 is TGCGCCAGCAGCGTCCGGGACAGGGTTTGGGAGAACACTGAAGCTTTCTTT.

The chain has TRBV7-6 and TRBJ2-1; 7 nucleotides align to TRBD1. There are 12 residues in the CDR3. Per germline, CDR1 SGHVS and CDR2 FNYEAQ. With V trimmed by 5 bases and J by 10 bases, 5 bases remained unmatched. The CDR3 region is CASSKRDSEQFF. Written as DNA, the CDR3 is TGTGCCAGCAGCAAACGGGACAGCGAGCAGTTCTTC.

The chain recombines TRBV28 with TRBJ1-2, with 8 bases aligning to TRBD1. The germline V gene encodes CDR1 MDHEN and CDR2 SYDVKM. This CDR3 contains 15 residues. Trimming cost V 8 bases and J 5 bases; bases outside gene matches: 13. The CDR3 here is CASRQGTQGGYGYTF. CDR3 in DNA: TGTGCCAGCCGACAGGGGACACAAGGCGGATATGGCTACACCTTC.

The rearrangement joins TRBV15 to TRBJ2-3; tentatively, D is TRBD1 (5 bases). V shed 0 bases and J shed 2 bases, with 9 bases lying between them. This CDR3 contains 15 residues. The V gene's germline CDR1 is LNHNV and CDR2 YYDKDF (reference sequence). The DNA of the CDR3 is TGTGCCACCAGCAGAGAAGGCAGGGCCACAGATACGCAGTATTTT. Amino acids: CATSREGRATDTQYF.

This clone appeared a single time. The chain recombines TRBV6-5 with TRBJ2-2, with 7 bases matching TRBD2. The CDR3 extends over 14 amino acids. Unmatched junction bases numbered 8, after V lost 8 bases and J lost 5 bases. CDR1 is MNHEY, CDR2 SVGAGI, per germline. The CDR3 DNA sequence: TGTGCCAGCCGGGGGGAGGGTGAGACCGGGGAGCTGTTTTTT. It specifies CASRGEGETGELFF.

This clone was counted once. The chain has TRBV6-6 and TRBJ1-4, with 8 bases aligning to TRBD1. Germline V CDR1 and CDR2: MNHNY, SVGAGI (reference sequence). The CDR3 contains 15 residues. The V gene end was trimmed by 8 bases and the J gene end by 2 bases; junction bases not matched to a gene: 7. The CDR3 region is CASRNGDRTNEKLFF. The DNA of the CDR3 is TGTGCCAGCCGAAATGGGGACAGGACTAATGAAAAACTGTTTTTT.

The V and J genes are TRBV6-5 and TRBJ2-1, with D perhaps matching TRBD2 (6 bases). The CDR3 sequence is 15 residues long. Germline V gene data show CDR1 as MNHEY and CDR2 as SVGAGI. V lost 8 bases and J 4 bases, leaving 18 bases between the germline ends. This CDR3 is CASSLAGWGYNEQFF. The CDR3 nucleotides read TGTGCCAGCTCATTGGCGGGATGGGGTTACAATGAGCAGTTCTTC.

This clone showed up just once. The chain combines TRBV10-3 with TRBJ2-5, with a weak D call TRBD2 (5 bases). Germline lookup yields CDR1 ENHRY and CDR2 SYGVKD. The V end lost 0 bases, the J end lost 5 bases, and 13 bases lay between the germline ends. The CDR3 covers 15 residues. CDR3: CAISESRELMETQYF. The CDR3 region has the DNA TGTGCCATCAGTGAGTCGAGGGAACTAATGGAGACCCAGTACTTC.

This rearrangement joins TRBV11-2 to TRBJ1-1; a weak D match, TRBD1 (6 bases). CDR3 length: 15 amino acids. Germline V gene data show CDR1 as SGHAT and CDR2 as FQNNGV. V was pared by 4 bases and J by 1 base, with 13 bases between. DNA for the CDR3: TGTGCCAGCAGCTCCCAGGGGCGCGGGAACACTGAAGCTTTCTTT. This sequence encodes CASSSQGRGNTEAFF.

The V gene is TRBV7-9, the J gene TRBJ2-3; D may be TRBD2 (5 bases). The germline CDR1 and CDR2 sequences are SEHNR and FQNEAQ (reference sequence). The ends were cut back, 1 base at V and 5 bases at J, with 7 bases in the middle. This CDR3 spans 13 amino acids. The CDR3 coding sequence is TGTGCCAGCAGCTTAGGAGGGCTAGATACGCAGTATTTT. Its protein is CASSLGGLDTQYF.

V and J are TRBV19 and TRBJ1-2, with D perhaps matching TRBD1 (5 bases). CDR1 is LNHDA and CDR2 is SQIVND in the germline V gene (reference sequence). Trimming stripped 8 bases from V and 0 bases from J, with 13 bases between. The CDR3 spans 14 residues. The CDR3 nucleotides read TGTGCCAGTTTGACAGTTTCTCCTAACTATGGCTACACCTTC. It yields the protein CASLTVSPNYGYTF.

V is TRBV5-4 and J is TRBJ1-2; D is unclear. Trimming left V 4 bases short and J 4 bases short, with 20 bases between. CDR3 length equals 16 residues. Germline assignment: CDR1 SGHNT and CDR2 YYREEE (reference sequence). CDR3 region: CASSPAGSQSAYGYTF. The CDR3 DNA is TGTGCCAGCAGCCCCGCCGGATCCCAAAGCGCCTATGGCTACACCTTC.

This sequence joins TRBV28 and TRBJ1-2, with D perhaps matching TRBD1 (5 bases). Trimming cost V 3 bases and J 6 bases, with 23 bases left between them. CDR3 length: 17 amino acids. Germline V gives CDR1 MDHEN, CDR2 SYDVKM. Here the CDR3 DNA reads TGTGCCAGCAGTTTCTCCCGAGGAGACAGAGTTTTTGATGGCTACACCTTC. Its translation: CASSFSRGDRVFDGYTF.

The chain employs TRBV29-1 and TRBJ2-7, with D perhaps TRBD1 (6 bases). There are 14 residues in the CDR3. Germline V lookup: CDR1 SQVTM, CDR2 ANQGSEA. V shed 5 bases and J shed 0 bases, with 14 bases lying between them. The CDR3 DNA sequence: TGCAGCGTTAAAACCACAGGGATCTCCTACGAGCAGTACTTC. Encoded protein: CSVKTTGISYEQYF.

This chain joins TRBV5-6 and TRBJ1-2; 11 positions match TRBD1. Germline assignment: CDR1 SGHDT and CDR2 YYEEEE. Unmatched junction bases numbered 8, after V lost 4 bases and J lost 3 bases. CDR3 length: 16 amino acids. In DNA form, the CDR3 reads TGTGCCAGCAGCCACACCGGGACAGGGGGAGACTATGGCTACACCTTC. Residues: CASSHTGTGGDYGYTF.

V and J are TRBV11-3 and TRBJ2-7, with TRBD2 as a possible D gene (5 bases). The germline CDR1 and CDR2 sequences are SGHNT and YENEEA. Trimming took 5 bases from V and 10 from J, leaving 21 bases between them. The CDR3 consists of 14 residues. CDR3 sequence: CASSVSGPGRFQYF. In DNA form, the CDR3 reads TGTGCCAGCAGCGTCAGCGGTCCGGGTCGTTTCCAGTACTTC.

The gene calls are TRBV9 and TRBJ2-1, with D possibly TRBD1 on 7 matching bases. CDR1 is SGDLS and CDR2 is YYNGEE in the germline V gene. The length of the CDR3 is 15 residues. V lost 0 bases and J lost 9, with 16 bases in between. The chain's CDR3 is CASSVAPGGSFEQFF. The CDR3 nucleotides read TGTGCCAGCAGCGTAGCCCCAGGGGGGAGCTTTGAGCAGTTCTTC.